This T cell receptor beta chain derives from a study of beta chain features in type 1 diabetes. Across the study: There were around 100,000,000 sorted cells examined across all samples.

It was via CD45RO/CCR7/CD25/CD127/CD95/CD27 that CD4+ naive, central memory, regulatory and stem cell-like memory cells were sorted. The ends lost 4 bases at V and 9 bases at J; junction bases unmatched: 6. The CDR3 has 14 residues. Germline lookup yields CDR1 SGHTA and CDR2 FQGNSA. About this clone itself: Its target is not known.

Whole-study findings and limits: There was a moderate but significant shortening of TCRB CDR3s in all four CD4+ subsets of Type 1 diabetes patients. For TCRB rearrangement, an influence of HLA type remained unresolved here.

The sequenced template was cDNA made from the entire isolated RNA. Clones were sequenced by immunoSEQ multiplex PCR, and TCRdb holds only the in-frame ones, with some missing. The profile shows 250,000 to 350,000 clones, 14% of them singletons. V gene TRBV7-2 combines with J gene TRBJ2-1, with 10 bases aligning to TRBD1. The source of this sequence is a man in his thirties or forties with type 1 diabetes. The sample was naive CD4+ T cells from blood. CDR3 DNA: TGTGCCAGCAGCTCTCGACAGGGGGCCGGTGAGCAGTTCTTC. This encodes CASSSRQGAGEQFF.